The T cell receptor beta chain under discussion was sequenced for a study of T cells in Graves' hyperthyroidism and ophthalmopathy. Study overall: Pretreatment peripheral blood was obtained at initial diagnosis.

The source material, RNA transcripts, was used to amplify TCR beta CDR3 regions. TCR CDR3 regions were first amplified by RT-PCR with HTBI primers. TCRdb used MiXCR to reprocess the multiplex PCR reads, holding one entry per CDR3 protein. This sample has approximately 530,000 distinct CDR3 sequences; approximately 16% occur once, and the top ten carry around 19%. The CDR3 extends over 14 amino acids. J was trimmed by 5 bases and V by 6 bases; bases with no gene match: 4. Germline V lookup: CDR1 SNHLY, CDR2 FYNNEI. Exclusion of a patient resulted from uncontrolled infection, other autoimmune disease, pregnancy or lactation. Orbital computed tomography, thyroid ultrasound, serum thyroxine and TRAb, and clinical symptoms together informed the diagnoses.

The sequence came from a young woman with Graves' hyperthyroidism. J is TRBJ1-4 and V is TRBV2; 9 nucleotides align to TRBD1. Sequenced input: blood. In DNA, the CDR3 is TGTGCCAGCAGCCGGGACAGGGAAAATGAAAAACTGTTTTTT. Its translation: CASSRDRENEKLFF. Full variable domain (missing parts from reference TRBV2 and TRBJ1-4): EPEVTQTPSHQVTQMGQEVILRCVPISNHLYFYWYRQILGQKVEFLVSFYNNEISEKSEIFDDQFSVERPDGSNFTLKIRSTKLEDSAMYFCASSRDRENEKLFFGSGTQLSVL.